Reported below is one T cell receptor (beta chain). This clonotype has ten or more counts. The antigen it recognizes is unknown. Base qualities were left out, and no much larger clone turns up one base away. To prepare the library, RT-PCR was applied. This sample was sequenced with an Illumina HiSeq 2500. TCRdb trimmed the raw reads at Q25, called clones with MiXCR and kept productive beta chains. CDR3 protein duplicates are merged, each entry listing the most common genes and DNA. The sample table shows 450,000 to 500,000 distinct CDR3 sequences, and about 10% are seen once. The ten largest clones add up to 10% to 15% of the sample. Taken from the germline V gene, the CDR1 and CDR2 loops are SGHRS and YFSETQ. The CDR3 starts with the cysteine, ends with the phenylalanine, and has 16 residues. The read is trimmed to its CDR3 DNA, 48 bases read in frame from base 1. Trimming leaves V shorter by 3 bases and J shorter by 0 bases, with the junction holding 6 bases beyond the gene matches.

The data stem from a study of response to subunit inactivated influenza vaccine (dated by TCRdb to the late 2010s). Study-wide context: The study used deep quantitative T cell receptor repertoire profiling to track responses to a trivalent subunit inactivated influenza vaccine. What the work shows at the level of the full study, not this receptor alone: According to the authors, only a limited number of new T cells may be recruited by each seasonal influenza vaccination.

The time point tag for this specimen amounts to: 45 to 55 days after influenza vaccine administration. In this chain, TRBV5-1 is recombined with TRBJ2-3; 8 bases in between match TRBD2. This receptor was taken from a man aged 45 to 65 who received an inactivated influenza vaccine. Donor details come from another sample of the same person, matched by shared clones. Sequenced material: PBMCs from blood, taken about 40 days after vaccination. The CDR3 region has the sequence CASSSLLAGSTDTQYF. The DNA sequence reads TGCGCCAGCAGCTCCCTTTTAGCGGGGAGCACAGATACGCAGTATTTT.